Described below is a single T cell receptor beta chain sequence and its context. Two lung cancer pathologists independently confirmed each histologic diagnosis. CDR3 length: 13 residues. Trimming shortened V by 4 bases and J by 5 bases, and 9 bases separated the two germline ends. CDR1 is SGHRS and CDR2 is YFSETQ in the germline V gene. These data originate in a study of immune evolution from preneoplasia to lung adenocarcinoma. Generated by immunoSEQ multiplex PCR, the TCRdb table keeps only in-frame clones and is missing some. Here the sample spans around 10,000 clones, about 79% being singletons. The chain combines TRBV5-1 with TRBJ1-4; D is perhaps TRBD1 (5 bases). The TCR comes from a person aged 60-79 years with lung adenocarcinoma. The sample was FFPE minimally invasive lung adenocarcinoma tissue. CDR3 protein: CASSGDGNEKLFF. The CDR3 DNA follows: TGCGCCAGCAGCGGGGACGGAAATGAAAAACTGTTTTTT.